A single sample is the source of the 27 T cell receptor beta chains below, sequenced in a study of shared clonotypes between healthy human individuals. The assay was immunoSEQ multiplex PCR, and TCRdb's table has in-frame clones only and misses some. The table lists about 2 million clones, about 95% of them singletons. CD45RO-negative, CCR7-selected cells formed the naive CD8 fraction, which excluded terminally differentiated effector memory CD45RA+ cells. The sequenced sample was naive CD8+ T cells sorted from blood. These receptors all stem from a man younger than 35 in good health.

This clone was seen just once. The J gene is TRBJ2-7, the V gene TRBV5-5, with 7 positions matching TRBD1. The CDR3 loop spans 14 amino acids. With V trimmed by 6 bases and J by 2 bases, 8 bases remained unmatched. Germline V lookup: CDR1 SGHKS, CDR2 YYEKEE (reference sequence). For the CDR3, the DNA is TGTGCCAGCAACGGACAGGCTCTGGCCTACGAGCAGTACTTC. Amino acid sequence: CASNGQALAYEQYF.

CDR3 DNA sequence: TGTGCCAGCAGTGACAGGGCGGGTCAGCCCCAGCATTTT. This encodes CASSDRAGQPQHF. The V call is TRBV6-4, the J call TRBJ1-5; D is ambiguous. Trimming removed 2 bases from V and 6 bases from J, with 8 bases in between. Germline lookup yields CDR1 MRHNA and CDR2 SNTAGT. The CDR3 runs 13 residues.

The chain has TRBV27 and TRBJ2-7; D is perhaps TRBD2 (6 bases). Germline V gene lookup returns CDR1 MNHEY and CDR2 SMNVEV (reference sequence). The V gene lost 8 bases and the J gene lost 3 bases, with 20 bases spanning the gap. The CDR3 has 15 amino acids. The CDR3 coding sequence is TGTGCCAGCCTGGGAGTACAGGAGGGAGACTACGAGCAGTACTTC. Protein product: CASLGVQEGDYEQYF.

The chain couples TRBV28 to TRBJ2-1; 8 bases line up with TRBD1. Losses at the gene ends were 4 bases for V and 4 bases for J; bases not matched to a gene: 6. From germline, CDR1 is MDHEN and CDR2 SYDVKM. There are 15 residues in the CDR3. CDR3 region: CASSSEGQAYNEQFF. In DNA form, the CDR3 reads TGTGCCAGCAGTTCAGAGGGACAGGCTTACAATGAGCAGTTCTTC.

The chain employs TRBV4-1 and TRBJ2-3; weak D call: TRBD1 (6 bases). Trimming took 2 bases from V and 1 from J, leaving 19 bases between them. The CDR3 spans 18 residues. Looked up from germline, CDR1 is MGHRA and CDR2 is YSYEKL. The chain's CDR3 is CASSQFDRSPRGTDTQYF. CDR3 coding DNA: TGCGCCAGCAGCCAATTCGACAGGTCGCCTAGGGGCACAGATACGCAGTATTTT.

V is TRBV5-8 and J is TRBJ2-7, with a weak D call TRBD2 (5 bases). This CDR3 is 13 amino acids long. With 3 bases removed from V and 3 bases from J, the gap between germline ends came to 10 bases. Germline CDR1 SGHTS, CDR2 YDEGEE. In nucleotides, the CDR3 is TGTGCCAGCAGCTCGGACGGGAACTACGAGCAGTACTTC. Translating it yields CASSSDGNYEQYF.

The V and J genes are TRBV27 and TRBJ2-7; D is possibly TRBD1 or TRBD2 (6 bases each). The V end was cut by 6 bases, the J end by 0 bases, with 9 bases between. In germline, CDR1 is MNHEY, CDR2 SMNVEV (reference sequence). The CDR3 runs to 13 residues. Here the CDR3 reads CASRQGLSYEQYF. CDR3 in DNA: TGTGCCAGCAGACAGGGACTCTCCTACGAGCAGTACTTC.

As regards this clone: Additional DNA sequences in this sample encode the identical CDR3. The chain couples TRBV4-1 to TRBJ2-1, with D possibly being TRBD2 (6 bases). This CDR3 contains 15 residues. The V end was cut by 3 bases, the J end by 4 bases, with 13 bases between. Germline V lookup: CDR1 MGHRA, CDR2 YSYEKL. For the CDR3, the DNA is TGCGCCAGCAGCCAGGCCGGAGGGACTTACAATGAGCAGTTCTTC. Translated, it gives CASSQAGGTYNEQFF.

This chain connects TRBV4-1 to TRBJ2-1; 12 nucleotides align to TRBD2. Germline values: CDR1 MGHRA, CDR2 YSYEKL. There are 15 residues in the CDR3. Trimming cost V 4 bases and J 7 bases; bases outside gene matches: 5. The CDR3 DNA is TGCGCCAGCAGCCTTTCTAGCGGGAGGGCAAATGAGCAGTTCTTC. Translation: CASSLSSGRANEQFF.

Regarding this clone: Other DNA sequences in this specimen translate into the identical CDR3. V usage is TRBV5-1 and J usage is TRBJ2-2; D possibly uses TRBD1 or TRBD2 (6 bases each). This CDR3 is built from 14 residues. Trimming shortened V by 4 bases and J by 2 bases, and 9 bases separated the two germline ends. The germline gives CDR1 SGHRS, CDR2 YFSETQ. Here the CDR3 DNA reads TGCGCCAGCAGCCCGGGGGCTAACACCGGGGAGCTGTTTTTT. Amino acids: CASSPGANTGELFF.

The genes are TRBV6-1 and TRBJ1-1; possibly TRBD1 for D (6 bases). Looked up from germline, CDR1 is MNHNS and CDR2 is SASEGT. CDR3 length: 14 residues. V shed 4 bases and J shed 4 bases, with 13 bases lying between them. CDR3 sequence reads: CASSARTDPTEAFF. The CDR3 DNA reads TGTGCCAGCAGTGCGCGGACAGACCCCACTGAAGCTTTCTTT.

The genes are TRBV7-8 and TRBJ1-5; D gene uncertain. V was shortened by 3 bases and J by 3 bases, with 12 bases between the two germline ends. CDR3 size: 15 residues. Germline V lookup: CDR1 SGHVS, CDR2 FQNEAQ. This CDR3 is CASSLMGGYNQPQHF. In DNA form, the CDR3 reads TGTGCCAGCAGCTTGATGGGCGGTTACAATCAGCCCCAGCATTTT.

V gene TRBV10-1 combines with J gene TRBJ2-3; a weak D match, TRBD1 (6 bases). This CDR3 comprises 17 residues. Germline V lookup: CDR1 WNHNN, CDR2 SYGVQD (reference sequence). Trimming stripped 3 bases from V and 0 bases from J, with 16 bases between. The CDR3 reads CASSDLRDTTSTDTQYF. The CDR3 DNA sequence: TGCGCCAGCAGTGATTTGAGGGACACAACTAGCACAGATACGCAGTATTTT.

This clone was detected only a few times. The rearrangement joins TRBV19 to TRBJ2-7; D is perhaps TRBD2 (6 bases). V lost 6 bases, J lost 7 bases, and 22 bases lay in between. The V gene's germline CDR1 is LNHDA and CDR2 SQIVND (reference sequence). The CDR3 has 15 residues. CDR3 residues: CASSPRWGAAGEQYF. DNA of the CDR3: TGTGCCAGTAGCCCCCGATGGGGCGCCGCGGGAGAGCAGTACTTC.

The chain recombines TRBV10-3 with TRBJ2-5; D call uncertain. V lost 3 bases to trimming and J lost 3 bases, with 14 bases between them. The CDR3 contains 15 residues. The germline gives CDR1 ENHRY, CDR2 SYGVKD. The chain's CDR3 is CAISDLHSVEETQYF. The CDR3 coding sequence is TGTGCCATCAGTGACTTACACTCGGTCGAAGAGACCCAGTACTTC.

CDR3 sequence reads: CASSPQDRGAYEQYF. CDR3 coding DNA: TGCGCCAGCAGCCCTCAGGACAGGGGAGCCTACGAGCAGTACTTC. The V and J genes are TRBV4-1 and TRBJ2-7; the match to TRBD1 covers 9 bases. From germline, CDR1 is MGHRA and CDR2 YSYEKL. Losses at the gene ends were 4 bases for V and 2 bases for J; bases not matched to a gene: 6. This CDR3 has 15 amino acids.

The chain uses TRBV4-1 and TRBJ2-5, with a weak D call TRBD1 (6 bases). V lost 0 bases to trimming and J lost 0 bases, with 11 bases between them. The germline V gene has CDR1 MGHRA and CDR2 YSYEKL. This CDR3 contains 16 residues. CDR3 nucleotides: TGCGCCAGCAGCCAAGAGGGTCGACAGGACCAAGAGACCCAGTACTTC. This gives the protein CASSQEGRQDQETQYF.

This clone occurred a few times. The V and J genes are TRBV30 and TRBJ1-1; no reliable D call. The CDR3 runs to 16 residues. The germline V gene has CDR1 GTSNPN and CDR2 SVGIG (reference sequence). Trimming cost V 3 bases and J 0 bases, with 17 bases left between them. In DNA, the CDR3 is TGTGCCTGGAGCGTAGGCAGGAAGCCCATGAACACTGAAGCTTTCTTT. Translated: CAWSVGRKPMNTEAFF.

This chain links TRBV7-3 with TRBJ1-6; D uncertain. V was cut by 5 bases and J by 13 bases, with 15 bases left in between. This CDR3 contains 13 residues. CDR1 is SGHTA and CDR2 is FQGTGA in the germline V gene. Here the CDR3 reads CASSQDGSGPLHF. CDR3 coding DNA: TGTGCCAGCAGCCAGGATGGAAGCGGTCCCCTCCACTTT. Complete variable domain (other parts from reference TRBV7-3 and TRBJ1-6): GAGVSQTPSNKVTEKGKYVELRCDPISGHTALYWYRQSLGQGPEFLIYFQGTGAADDSGLPNDRFFAVRPEGSVSTLKIQRTERGDSAVYLCASSQDGSGPLHFGNGTRLTVT.

The V call is TRBV27, the J call TRBJ1-2, with a possible D match to TRBD1 (5 bases). V dropped 3 bases and J dropped 4 bases, with 15 bases sitting between them. Germline assignment: CDR1 MNHEY and CDR2 SMNVEV (reference sequence). CDR3 length: 15 residues. The CDR3 protein is CASSLFYGGTYGYTF. The CDR3 nucleotides are TGTGCCAGCAGTTTGTTCTACGGGGGGACCTATGGCTACACCTTC.

The V and J genes are TRBV4-1 and TRBJ2-7; D unresolved. V was cut by 0 bases and J by 3 bases, with 12 bases left in between. This CDR3 comprises 15 residues. Germline loops: CDR1 MGHRA, CDR2 YSYEKL. CDR3 loop: CASSQEVVGYYEQYF. CDR3 DNA sequence: TGCGCCAGCAGCCAAGAGGTGGTGGGCTACTACGAGCAGTACTTC.

The V gene is TRBV7-6, the J gene TRBJ2-3; D is possibly TRBD2 (5 bases). This CDR3 contains 16 residues. Trimming left V 4 bases short and J 4 bases short, with 18 bases between. Germline loops: CDR1 SGHVS, CDR2 FNYEAQ. The CDR3 sequence: CASSSRVLLGADTQYF. In DNA, the CDR3 is TGTGCCAGCAGCTCGCGGGTCCTATTGGGCGCAGATACGCAGTATTTT.

V and J are TRBV27 and TRBJ2-7; D ambiguous. Germline lookup yields CDR1 MNHEY and CDR2 SMNVEV (reference sequence). CDR3 length: 14 amino acids. Trimming took 2 bases from V and 2 from J, leaving 10 bases between them. The CDR3 DNA is TGTGCCAGCAGTTTAGGTTTCGACCCCTACGAGCAGTACTTC. Translating gives CASSLGFDPYEQYF.

This chain connects TRBV29-1 to TRBJ1-1; no clear D. This CDR3 has 14 amino acids. Between the trimmed V and J ends, which lost 4 bases and 1 base, there was a span of 13 bases. Per germline, CDR1 SQVTM and CDR2 ANQGSEA. The CDR3 nucleotides read TGCAGCGTTGTAGGGTGGGCCGCGAACACTGAAGCTTTCTTT. Its translation: CSVVGWAANTEAFF.

The chain couples TRBV11-2 to TRBJ2-7; a possible D gene is TRBD1 (5 bases). Per germline, CDR1 SGHAT and CDR2 FQNNGV. Trimming took 4 bases from V and 4 from J, leaving 17 bases between them. The CDR3 contains 15 residues. The chain's CDR3 is CASSSGAGFTYEQYF. CDR3 DNA: TGTGCCAGCAGCTCTGGGGCAGGTTTCACGTACGAGCAGTACTTC. Supplemented by reference TRBV11-2 and TRBJ2-7, the full variable domain reads EAGVAQSPRYKIIEKRQSVAFWCNPISGHATLYWYQQILGQGPKLLIQFQNNGVVDDSQLPKDRFSAERLKGVDSTLKIQPAKLEDSAVYLCASSSGAGFTYEQYFGPGTRLTVT.

In regard to this clone: One end of the junction is discordant with germline, which a read error may explain. Other nucleotide sequences from this sample produce the same CDR3. The chain carries TRBV6-5 and TRBJ1-3, with D unresolved. Germline V gene data show CDR1 as MNHEY and CDR2 as SVGAGI. This CDR3 has 15 residues. Written as DNA, the CDR3 is TGTGCCAGCAGCTACTCGAAAGGGACTGGAAACACCATATATTTT. Amino acid sequence: CASSYSKGTGNTIYF.

A note on this clone: Just one base apart from a much larger clone, this may be a read error. The chain uses TRBV2 and TRBJ2-5; D is ambiguous. Trimming took 3 bases from V and 5 from J, leaving 1 base between them. Germline CDR1 and CDR2: SNHLY and FYNNEI. The length of the CDR3 is 10 residues. This CDR3 reads CASSDETQYF. The DNA for the CDR3 is TGTGCCAGCAGTGACGAGACCCAGTACTTC. The variable domain in full, with the rest retrieved from reference TRBV2 and TRBJ2-5, is EPEVTQTPSHQVTQMGQEVILRCVPISNHLYFYWYRQILGQKVEFLVSFYNNEISEKSEIFDDQFSVERPDGSNFTLKIRSTKLEDSAMYFCASSDETQYFGPGTRLLVL.